This T cell receptor beta chain is from a study of OX40 agonist ivuxolimab in advanced cancers. Turning to the study itself: Ivuxolimab doses were 0.01, 0.1, 0.3, 1.5, 3 or 10 mg/kg every 2 weeks.

Sequenced by immunoSEQ multiplex PCR; TCRdb stores in-frame clones only, minus some. The table shows around 65,000 clones, with over 75% occurring only once. Germline V lookup: CDR1 MDHEN, CDR2 SYDVKM. The CDR3 has 14 residues. The V gene lost 3 bases and the J gene lost 8 bases, with 13 bases spanning the gap. This clone appeared a single time. This TCR was recovered from an adult with an advanced solid tumor such as melanoma, head and neck, liver or kidney cancer. The genes are TRBV28 and TRBJ1-4; possibly TRBD1 for D (6 bases). Sequenced here: CD4+ or CD8+ T cells sorted from blood, sampled in a trial of the OX40 agonist ivuxolimab. The CDR3 loop reads CASSFGTPNEKLFF. CDR3 DNA sequence: TGTGCCAGCAGTTTCGGGACACCAAACGAAAAACTGTTTTTT.